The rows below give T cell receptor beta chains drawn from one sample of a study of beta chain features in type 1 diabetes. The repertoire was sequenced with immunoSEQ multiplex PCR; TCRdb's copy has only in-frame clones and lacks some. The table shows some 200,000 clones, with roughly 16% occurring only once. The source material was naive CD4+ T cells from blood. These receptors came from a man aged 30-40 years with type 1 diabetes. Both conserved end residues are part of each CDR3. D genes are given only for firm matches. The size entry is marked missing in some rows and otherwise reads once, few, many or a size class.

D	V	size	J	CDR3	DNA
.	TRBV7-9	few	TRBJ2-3	CASSLQGTSADTQYF	TGTGCCAGCAGCTTGCAAGGAACCAGTGCCGATACGCAGTATTTT
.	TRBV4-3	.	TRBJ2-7	CASSQEISGGYEQYF	TGCGCCAGCAGCCAAGAAATTTCCGGAGGATACGAGCAGTACTTC
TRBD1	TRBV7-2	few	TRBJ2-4	CASSLTGENIQYF	TGTGCCAGCAGCTTAACAGGGGAGAACATTCAGTACTTC
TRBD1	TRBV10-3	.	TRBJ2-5	CAISRGQGQETQYF	TGTGCCATCAGCCGAGGACAGGGTCAAGAGACCCAGTACTTC
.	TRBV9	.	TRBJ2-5	CASSVRETQYF	TGTGCCAGCAGCGTCCGTGAGACCCAGTACTTC
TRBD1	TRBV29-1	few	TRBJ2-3	CSVPPGQGADTQYF	TGCAGCGTTCCACCGGGACAGGGGGCTGATACGCAGTATTTT
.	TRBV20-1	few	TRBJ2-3	CSAAEVTQYF	TGCAGTGCGGCTGAGGTGACGCAGTATTTT
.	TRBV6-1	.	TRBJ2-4	CASSQRRENIQYF	TGTGCCAGCAGTCAACGGCGGGAAAACATTCAGTACTTC
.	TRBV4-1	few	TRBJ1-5	CASSQDQGMGTGQPQHF	TGCGCCAGCAGCCAAGATCAGGGCATGGGGACCGGTCAGCCCCAGCATTTT
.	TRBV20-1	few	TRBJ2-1	CSATDNEQFF	TGCAGTGCTACCGACAATGAGCAGTTCTTC
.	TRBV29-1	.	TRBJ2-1	CSAKPDVDEQFF	TGCAGCGCCAAGCCCGATGTCGATGAGCAGTTCTTC
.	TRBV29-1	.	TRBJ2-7	CSAADRGPKQYF	TGCAGCGCTGCGGACCGGGGACCGAAGCAGTACTTC
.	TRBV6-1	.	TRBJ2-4	CASRETGNIQYF	TGTGCCAGCAGAGAAACAGGGAACATTCAGTACTTC
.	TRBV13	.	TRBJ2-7	CASSLHGNYEQYF	TGTGCCAGCAGCCTCCACGGTAACTACGAGCAGTACTTC
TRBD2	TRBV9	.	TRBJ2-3	CASSVGTSGTDTQYF	TGTGCCAGCAGCGTAGGGACTAGCGGCACAGATACGCAGTATTTT
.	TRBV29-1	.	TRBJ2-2	CSAQPSGTYTGELFF	TGCAGCGCCCAACCCTCCGGGACCTACACCGGGGAGCTGTTTTTT
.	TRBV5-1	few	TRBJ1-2	CASSLEGDYGYTF	TGCGCCAGCAGCTTGGAAGGTGACTATGGCTACACCTTC
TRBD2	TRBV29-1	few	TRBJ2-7	CSVASQLAGSYEQYF	TGCAGCGTCGCATCCCAACTAGCGGGGAGCTACGAGCAGTACTTC
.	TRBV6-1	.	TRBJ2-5	CASGDRSRKETQYF	TGTGCCAGCGGAGACAGGAGTCGTAAAGAGACCCAGTACTTC
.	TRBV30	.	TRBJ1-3	CAWDRGERNTIYF	TGTGCCTGGGATCGAGGGGAAAGGAACACCATATATTTT
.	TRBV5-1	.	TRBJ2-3	CASRERGTDTQYF	TGCGCCAGCCGGGAGCGGGGCACAGATACGCAGTATTTT
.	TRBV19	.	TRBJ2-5	CASSRAEGETQYF	TGTGCCAGTAGCAGAGCGGAGGGTGAGACCCAGTACTTC
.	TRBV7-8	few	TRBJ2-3	CASRPEGLADTQYF	TGTGCCAGCAGGCCGGAGGGCCTCGCAGATACGCAGTATTTT
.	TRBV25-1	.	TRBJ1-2	CASSAPSQGIGGYTF	TGTGCCAGCAGTGCCCCCTCCCAGGGGATTGGTGGCTACACCTTC
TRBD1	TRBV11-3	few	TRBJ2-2	CASQGQGKRTGELFF	TGTGCCAGCCAAGGACAGGGCAAAAGGACCGGGGAGCTGTTTTTT
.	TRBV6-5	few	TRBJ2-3	CASSSRGSTDTQYF	TGTGCCAGCAGTAGCAGGGGTAGCACAGATACGCAGTATTTT
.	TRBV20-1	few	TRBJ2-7	CSARVVAELF	TGCAGTGCTAGGGTGGTAGCGGAACTCTTC
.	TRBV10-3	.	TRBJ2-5	CAIREAETQYF	TGTGCCATCAGAGAAGCGGAGACCCAGTACTTC
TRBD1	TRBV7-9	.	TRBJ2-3	CASSRTGHTDTQYF	TGTGCCAGCAGCCGGACAGGGCACACAGATACGCAGTATTTT
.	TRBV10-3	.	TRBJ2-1	CAIREDLDEQFF	TGTGCCATCAGGGAGGATTTGGATGAGCAGTTCTTC
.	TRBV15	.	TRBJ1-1	CATSRELGETEAFF	TGTGCCACCAGCAGAGAATTGGGGGAGACTGAAGCTTTCTTT
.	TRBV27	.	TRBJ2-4	CASSLSFRSNIQYF	TGTGCCAGCAGTTTATCGTTTAGGTCTAACATTCAGTACTTC
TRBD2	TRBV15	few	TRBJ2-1	CATSRGTSGKNEQFF	TGTGCCACCAGCAGAGGGACTAGCGGTAAAAATGAGCAGTTCTTC
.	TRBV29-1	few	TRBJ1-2	CSAGGDSYGYTF	TGCAGCGCCGGGGGAGACAGCTATGGCTACACCTTC
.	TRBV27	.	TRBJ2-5	CASSLRLGVETQYF	TGTGCCAGCAGTTTGAGACTAGGGGTAGAGACCCAGTACTTC
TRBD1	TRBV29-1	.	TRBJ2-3	CSVEVAQGVATQYF	TGCAGCGTTGAAGTTGCCCAGGGGGTGGCTACGCAGTATTTT
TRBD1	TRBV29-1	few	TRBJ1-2	CALTFTGASSGNYGYTF	TGCGCCTTAACCTTTACAGGGGCTTCTAGTGGCAACTATGGCTACACCTTC
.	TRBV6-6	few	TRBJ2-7	CASSYSQGSSYEQYF	TGTGCCAGCAGTTACTCACAGGGTAGCTCCTACGAGCAGTACTTC
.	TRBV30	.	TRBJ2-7	CAWSVDKSYEQYF	TGTGCCTGGAGTGTAGACAAATCCTACGAGCAGTACTTC
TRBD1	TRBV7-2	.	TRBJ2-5	CASSIGQGSGETQYF	TGTGCCAGCAGCATCGGACAGGGGAGCGGAGAGACCCAGTACTTC
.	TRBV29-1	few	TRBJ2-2	CSGRDRANTGELFF	TGCAGCGGTCGGGACCGAGCGAACACCGGGGAGCTGTTTTTT
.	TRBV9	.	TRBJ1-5	CASSVDTNQPQHF	TGTGCCAGCAGCGTAGATACCAATCAGCCCCAGCATTTT
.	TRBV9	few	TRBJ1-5	CASSAAGTEYQPQHF	TGTGCCAGCAGCGCCGCCGGGACCGAATATCAGCCCCAGCATTTT
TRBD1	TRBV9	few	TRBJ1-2	CASSVGGQGDGYTF	TGTGCCAGCAGCGTAGGTGGACAGGGGGATGGCTACACCTTC
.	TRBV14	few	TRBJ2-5	CASSPYYQETQYF	TGTGCCAGCAGCCCCTACTACCAAGAGACCCAGTACTTC
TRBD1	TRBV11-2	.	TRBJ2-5	CASSWGQGSETQYF	TGTGCCAGCAGCTGGGGACAGGGCTCGGAGACCCAGTACTTC
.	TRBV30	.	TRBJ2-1	CACAGLSYNEQFF	TGTGCCTGTGCGGGGCTCTCCTACAATGAGCAGTTCTTC
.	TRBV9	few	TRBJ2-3	CASSVTGTATDTQYF	TGTGCCAGCAGCGTAACAGGGACCGCCACAGATACGCAGTATTTT
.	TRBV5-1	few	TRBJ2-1	CASSLGASPLNEQFF	TGCGCCAGCAGCTTGGGCGCTTCACCTCTCAATGAGCAGTTCTTC
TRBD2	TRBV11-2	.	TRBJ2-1	CASSGTSGSNYNEQFF	TGTGCCAGCAGCGGGACTAGCGGTAGTAACTACAATGAGCAGTTCTTC
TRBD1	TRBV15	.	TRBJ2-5	CATSRDRQGILDPRGTQYF	TGTGCCACCAGCAGAGATAGACAGGGAATATTAGACCCAAGAGGGACCCAGTACTTC
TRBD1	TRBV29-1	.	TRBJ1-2	CSVEGQTYGYTF	TGCAGCGTTGAGGGACAGACCTATGGCTACACCTTC
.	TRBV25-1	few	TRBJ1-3	CASSDWSSGNTIYF	TGTGCCAGCAGTGATTGGAGCTCTGGAAACACCATATATTTT
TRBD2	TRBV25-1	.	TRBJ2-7	CASSDSPSGSYDEQYF	TGTGCCAGCAGTGATTCGCCTAGCGGGAGTTACGACGAGCAGTACTTC
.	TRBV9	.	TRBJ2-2	CASSVGLEELFF	TGTGCCAGCAGCGTAGGTCTGGAGGAGCTGTTTTTT